One and the same sample provided the 27 T cell receptor beta chains below, sequenced in a study of cytomegalovirus exposure and HLA in healthy donors (dated by TCRdb to 2016 to 2017). Libraries were constructed by the immunoSEQ multiplex PCR assay. The multiplex PCR relied on a mix of 60 forward primers for TCR Vbeta segments and 13 reverse primers for TCR Jbeta segments. Held by TCRdb, this immuneACCESS table contains in-frame sequences only and omits some clones. Under half of the omission traces to an unresolved V gene where checked; the cause of the rest is unknown. In all, the sample holds some 150,000 clones, and approximately 90% of those were seen once. 4% to 6.5% of the sample goes to the ten largest clones. Material for sequencing was PBMCs. All receptors come from a woman under 40 in good health and CMV-seronegative.

This sequence joins TRBV7-9 and TRBJ2-5; 8 bases line up with TRBD1. The CDR3 spans 15 residues. With V trimmed by 2 bases and J by 5 bases, 7 bases remained unmatched. Per germline, CDR1 SEHNR and CDR2 FQNEAQ (reference sequence). CDR3 nucleotide sequence: TGTGCCAGCAGCTTACGCGGACAGGGAAGGGAGACCCAGTACTTC. This gives the protein CASSLRGQGRETQYF.

The chain's CDR3 is CASSNYQGTEQFF. The CDR3 DNA reads as TGTGCCAGCAGCAACTATCAGGGGACAGAGCAGTTCTTC. The chain carries TRBV7-3 and TRBJ2-1; D perhaps matches TRBD1 (6 bases). The V and J ends lost 5 bases and 10 bases respectively, with 15 bases between them. CDR1 is SGHTA and CDR2 is FQGTGA in the germline V gene. CDR3 length: 13 residues.

There are many counts of this clone. This chain links TRBV27 with TRBJ1-1; D is unresolved. Germline loops: CDR1 MNHEY, CDR2 SMNVEV (reference sequence). The CDR3 sequence is 13 residues long. The V end lost 3 bases, the J end lost 3 bases, and 8 bases lay between the germline ends. The CDR3 DNA is TGTGCCAGCAGTTTGGCACCCTACACTGAAGCTTTCTTT. It translates to CASSLAPYTEAFF.

The V call is TRBV28, the J call TRBJ1-1; 9 bases are shared with TRBD1. The CDR3 extends over 16 amino acids. Per germline, CDR1 MDHEN and CDR2 SYDVKM. The J segment lost 4 bases and the V segment lost 5 bases, leaving 11 bases of the junction unmatched. CDR3 DNA sequence: TGTGCCAGCAGTCCGGAGACAGGGGGAAGTATCACTGAAGCTTTCTTT. Amino acids: CASSPETGGSITEAFF.

The chain employs TRBV6-4 and TRBJ2-7; a weak D match, TRBD2 (6 bases). The V gene lost 3 bases and the J gene lost 3 bases, with 15 bases spanning the gap. The CDR3 has 15 residues. Germline CDR1 MRHNA, CDR2 SNTAGT. Here the CDR3 reads CASSEEGGESYEQYF. In DNA, the CDR3 is TGTGCCAGCAGTGAAGAAGGAGGGGAAAGCTACGAGCAGTACTTC.

The genes are TRBV27 and TRBJ1-2; D gene ambiguous. Germline V gene sequence: CDR1 MNHEY, CDR2 SMNVEV (reference sequence). The V end lost 4 bases, the J end lost 2 bases, and 8 bases lay between the germline ends. This CDR3 is 13 amino acids long. Here the CDR3 reads CASSSGMNYGYTF. CDR3 DNA sequence: TGTGCCAGCAGTTCCGGGATGAACTATGGCTACACCTTC.

The chain combines TRBV19 with TRBJ1-4, with TRBD1 matching 9 bases. Trimming cost V 5 bases and J 8 bases; bases outside gene matches: 9. The CDR3 is 15 residues long. Germline values: CDR1 LNHDA, CDR2 SQIVND (reference sequence). This chain's CDR3 is CASSEGTGNGEKLFF. CDR3 coding DNA: TGTGCCAGTAGTGAGGGGACAGGGAATGGAGAAAAACTGTTTTTT.

The DNA for the CDR3 is TGTGCCAGCAGTCTCGCTGGGGGCGGGGGTGAAAAACTGTTTTTT. This encodes CASSLAGGGGEKLFF. V and J are TRBV28 and TRBJ1-4; D may be TRBD1 (6 bases). In germline, CDR1 is MDHEN, CDR2 SYDVKM. The CDR3 has 15 amino acids. The germline V and J ends were trimmed by 5 bases and 7 bases, with 17 bases remaining between them.

Remarks on this clone: Other nucleotide sequences in the sample specify the same CDR3. The chain uses TRBV5-1 and TRBJ2-5; D possibly corresponds to TRBD2 (5 bases). The CDR3 is made up of 12 amino acids. The germline V gene has CDR1 SGHRS and CDR2 YFSETQ. The V gene lost 7 bases and the J gene lost 2 bases, with 9 bases spanning the gap. The CDR3: CASGTGQETQYF. The CDR3 bases are TGCGCCAGCGGAACGGGGCAAGAGACCCAGTACTTC.

The table lists this clone with a count of one. The gene calls are TRBV18 and TRBJ2-5, with 11 bases fitting TRBD2. The CDR3 contains 14 residues. Germline assignment: CDR1 KGHSH and CDR2 LQKENI. The V and J ends lost 6 bases and 13 bases, in that order; junction bases with no gene match: 13. The CDR3 nucleotides are TGTGCCAGCTCCCATCGGACTAGCGGGCCCCCGTCGTACTTC. This translates into CASSHRTSGPPSYF.

This clone appeared once. The chain joins TRBV27 to TRBJ2-7, with 7 positions matching TRBD1. V lost 3 bases to trimming and J lost 7 bases; unmatched junction nucleotides: 12. Germline CDR1 and CDR2: MNHEY and SMNVEV (reference sequence). This CDR3 region has 15 residues. The CDR3 loop is CASSFRDSLLREQYF. CDR3 in DNA: TGTGCCAGCAGTTTCCGGGACAGTCTTTTGAGAGAGCAGTACTTC.

The chain has TRBV28 and TRBJ2-1; D unclear. Germline lookup yields CDR1 MDHEN and CDR2 SYDVKM. With 8 bases removed from V and 2 bases from J, the gap between germline ends came to 4 bases. The CDR3 runs 11 residues. CDR3 in amino acids: CASGPYNEQFF. The CDR3 DNA reads TGTGCCAGCGGCCCCTACAATGAGCAGTTCTTC.

The chain has TRBV9 and TRBJ1-1; the D is unclear. The germline V gene has CDR1 SGDLS and CDR2 YYNGEE. CDR3 length: 14 amino acids. Trimming removed 0 bases at V and 5 bases at J, with 11 bases between. The CDR3 is CASSVGGSGTEAFF. The CDR3 region has the DNA TGTGCCAGCAGCGTAGGAGGGTCGGGGACTGAAGCTTTCTTT.

The chain carries TRBV7-9 and TRBJ2-1; 12 nucleotides match TRBD2. Trimming at V came to 8 bases and at J to 7 bases, leaving 6 bases not matched to a gene. The germline CDR1 and CDR2 sequences are SEHNR and FQNEAQ (reference sequence). The CDR3 loop spans 14 amino acids. The CDR3 spells CASDRLAGVNEQFF. The DNA of the CDR3 is TGTGCCAGCGACCGACTAGCGGGAGTGAATGAGCAGTTCTTC.

The chain has TRBV4-1 and TRBJ1-1, with D possibly being TRBD1 (6 bases). The V gene's germline CDR1 is MGHRA and CDR2 YSYEKL. Trimming took off 1 base at V and 1 base at J, with 19 bases between the two ends. The CDR3 sequence is 18 residues long. The CDR3 here is CASSQGILRRDKNTEAFF. The DNA for the CDR3 is TGCGCCAGCAGCCAAGGGATCTTACGCCGGGACAAGAACACTGAAGCTTTCTTT.

V is TRBV6-4 and J is TRBJ1-2, with a weak D call TRBD1 (5 bases). Germline lookup yields CDR1 MRHNA and CDR2 SNTAGT. Trimming pared 10 bases from V and 4 bases from J, leaving 10 bases between. This CDR3 contains 11 residues. CDR3 DNA: TGTGCCATCCGGAGGGGCTATGGCTACACCTTC. Its translation is CAIRRGYGYTF.

The rearrangement joins TRBV6-6 to TRBJ1-2; D uncertain. This CDR3 has 16 amino acids. Germline V gene sequence: CDR1 MNHNY, CDR2 SVGAGI (reference sequence). Trimming pared 0 bases from V and 5 bases from J, leaving 16 bases between. The CDR3 spells CASSYSRARARYGYTF. The CDR3 DNA reads as TGTGCCAGCAGTTACTCGAGGGCCCGGGCCAGATATGGCTACACCTTC.

The chain is built from TRBV11-1 and TRBJ2-7; 12 nucleotides align to TRBD2. Germline V lookup: CDR1 SGHAT, CDR2 FQDESV (reference sequence). V lost 1 base and J lost 2; bases outside the gene matches: 6. The CDR3 is 17 amino acids. The CDR3 protein is CASSLEWLAGGTYEQYF. The CDR3 region has the DNA TGTGCCAGCAGCTTAGAGTGGCTAGCGGGAGGGACCTACGAGCAGTACTTC.

This clone occurred once. The chain has TRBV28 and TRBJ1-6; no clear D. Trimming removed 6 bases at V and 5 bases at J, with 14 bases between. Germline CDR1 reads MDHEN; CDR2 reads SYDVKM. CDR3 size: 15 residues. In nucleotides, the CDR3 is TGTGCCAGCAGGATTAAACTAAGGCATAATTCACCCCTCCACTTT. Encoded protein: CASRIKLRHNSPLHF.

This chain links TRBV28 with TRBJ1-1; D unresolved. CDR1 is MDHEN and CDR2 is SYDVKM in the germline V gene. The CDR3 totals 12 residues. The V end lost 3 bases, the J end lost 12 bases, and 14 bases lay between the germline ends. CDR3 protein: CASSFISVETFF. The CDR3 DNA reads TGTGCCAGCAGTTTCATCTCTGTTGAGACTTTCTTT.

The chain has TRBV14 and TRBJ2-5, with 10 bases fitting TRBD2. The trim removed 0 bases at V and 7 bases at J, leaving 8 bases unmatched. The germline gives CDR1 SGHDN, CDR2 FVKESK. This CDR3 is built from 16 residues. The DNA of the CDR3 is TGTGCCAGCAGCCAAGAGGTAGCGGGGGGTCTAGGGACCCAGTACTTC. Protein sequence: CASSQEVAGGLGTQYF.

V and J are TRBV28 and TRBJ2-7; tentatively, D is TRBD2 (5 bases). CDR1 MDHEN and CDR2 SYDVKM come from the germline V gene. V lost 6 bases to trimming and J lost 3 bases, with 18 bases between them. The CDR3 consists of 15 residues. The CDR3 region is CASRLTSTVLYEQYF. DNA for the CDR3: TGTGCCAGCAGATTAACTAGTACCGTTCTCTACGAGCAGTACTTC.

The chain couples TRBV5-6 to TRBJ1-2; D gene unclear. Trimming left V 2 bases short and J 4 bases short, with 9 bases between. Germline loops: CDR1 SGHDT, CDR2 YYEEEE. The CDR3 length is 13 residues. The CDR3 protein is CASSFRVGYGYTF. The CDR3 DNA sequence: TGTGCCAGCAGCTTCCGGGTAGGCTATGGCTACACCTTC.

The rearrangement joins TRBV18 to TRBJ2-1; 14 bases are shared with TRBD2. V lost 2 bases, J lost 5 bases, and 5 bases stayed unmatched. Germline-derived CDR1 and CDR2 are KGHSH and LQKENI. The CDR3 loop spans 17 amino acids. The CDR3: CASSPVGLAGGHNEQFF. The CDR3 DNA sequence: TGTGCCAGCTCACCAGTAGGACTAGCGGGAGGCCACAATGAGCAGTTCTTC.

The chain has TRBV7-2 and TRBJ1-1; 11 bases map to TRBD1. The CDR3 runs 13 residues. V gave up 3 bases and J gave up 13 bases; unmatched junction bases: 7. Germline V gives CDR1 SGHTA, CDR2 FQGNSA. Here the CDR3 reads CASSLGTGQGVFF. In DNA, the CDR3 is TGTGCCAGCAGCTTGGGGACGGGACAGGGGGTTTTCTTT.

This clone was recorded only once. The gene calls are TRBV27 and TRBJ1-1, with D perhaps TRBD1 (6 bases). V was cut by 1 base and J by 9 bases, with 15 bases left in between. Germline CDR1 and CDR2: MNHEY and SMNVEV (reference sequence). This CDR3 is built from 14 residues. CDR3 sequence reads: CASSLFQDSLKAFF. The DNA for the CDR3 is TGTGCCAGCAGTTTATTTCAGGACAGTCTGAAAGCTTTCTTT.

J is TRBJ2-3 and V is TRBV28; D may be TRBD1 (6 bases). This CDR3 has 17 residues. Germline V gene sequence: CDR1 MDHEN, CDR2 SYDVKM. V gave up 8 bases and J gave up 3 bases, with 24 bases separating them. CDR3 bases: TGTGCCAGCTCCTTTGGGAAGGGGGATACTTTGACAGATACGCAGTATTTT. It translates to CASSFGKGDTLTDTQYF.